Below are 6 T cell receptor beta chains sequenced from a single sample in a study of neoadjuvant anti-PD-1 for oral cavity cancer. TCRdb's table, derived via immunoSEQ multiplex PCR, lists solely in-frame clones and lacks some. The data contain several thousand clones, 50% to 75% of them singletons. The sequencing used tumor tissue, collected before nivolumab (anti-PD-1) treatment. These receptors were taken from a person between 35 and 79 years old with oral cavity squamous cell carcinoma.

The rearrangement joins TRBV5-1 to TRBJ2-2; D not resolved. The V gene's germline CDR1 is SGHRS and CDR2 YFSETQ. Between the trimmed V and J ends, which lost 0 bases and 3 bases, there was a span of 6 bases. This CDR3 has 14 amino acids. CDR3 protein: CASSLAVYTGELFF. The CDR3 DNA reads TGCGCCAGCAGCTTGGCTGTGTACACCGGGGAGCTGTTTTTT.

A single count supports this clone. This chain links TRBV30 with TRBJ2-3; tentative D call: TRBD2 (6 bases). Trimming took 0 bases from V and 6 from J, leaving 10 bases between them. Germline V gene lookup returns CDR1 GTSNPN and CDR2 SVGIG (reference sequence). This CDR3 region has 13 residues. For the CDR3, the DNA is TGTGCCTGGAGTGTACGGGACTTGGATACGCAGTATTTT. It codes for CAWSVRDLDTQYF.

This rearrangement joins TRBV29-1 to TRBJ2-1, with unresolved D. Germline V gene data show CDR1 as SQVTM and CDR2 as ANQGSEA. This CDR3 comprises 10 residues. V lost 7 bases and J lost 6, with 7 bases in between. The CDR3: CSGASNEQFF. The CDR3 DNA reads TGCAGCGGGGCTAGCAATGAGCAGTTCTTC.

The rearrangement joins TRBV6-4 to TRBJ2-1; D perhaps matches TRBD2 (5 bases). CDR3 length: 15 amino acids. V lost 2 bases, J lost 10 bases, and 18 bases lay in between. CDR1 is MRHNA and CDR2 is SNTAGT in the germline V gene. CDR3 sequence reads: CASSDGVGLWEEQFF. The CDR3 DNA reads TGTGCCAGCAGTGACGGGGTCGGACTTTGGGAAGAGCAGTTCTTC.

The chain has TRBV6-5 and TRBJ1-1; D gene unclear. V lost 6 bases and J lost 9, with 11 bases in between. Germline CDR1 MNHEY, CDR2 SVGAGI. This CDR3 is 11 amino acids long. For the CDR3, the DNA is TGTGCCAGCAGGGACCCGGGGAAAGCTTTCTTT. Translation: CASRDPGKAFF.

This clone showed up just once. The J gene is TRBJ1-2, the V gene TRBV9; D is uncertain. The CDR3 length is 13 residues. V was trimmed by 3 bases and J by 8 bases, leaving 14 bases between them. Germline CDR1 SGDLS, CDR2 YYNGEE. The CDR3 nucleotides read TGTGCCAGCAGCGATACAGCGGTGTGGGGCTACACCTTC. Translating gives CASSDTAVWGYTF.